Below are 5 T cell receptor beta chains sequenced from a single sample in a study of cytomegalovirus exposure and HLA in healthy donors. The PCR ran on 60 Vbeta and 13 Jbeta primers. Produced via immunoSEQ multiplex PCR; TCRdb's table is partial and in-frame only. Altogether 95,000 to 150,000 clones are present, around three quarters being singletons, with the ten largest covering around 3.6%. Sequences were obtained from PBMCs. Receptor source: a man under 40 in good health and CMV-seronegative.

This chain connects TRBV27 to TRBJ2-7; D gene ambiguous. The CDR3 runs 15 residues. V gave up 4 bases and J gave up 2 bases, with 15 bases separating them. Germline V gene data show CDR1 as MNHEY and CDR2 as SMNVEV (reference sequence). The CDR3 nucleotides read TGTGCCAGCAGTTCCTACAGAGATGGAACCTACGAGCAGTACTTC. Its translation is CASSSYRDGTYEQYF.

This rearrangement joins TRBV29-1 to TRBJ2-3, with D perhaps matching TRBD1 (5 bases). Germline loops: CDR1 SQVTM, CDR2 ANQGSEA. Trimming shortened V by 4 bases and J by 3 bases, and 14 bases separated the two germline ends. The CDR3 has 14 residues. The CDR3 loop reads CSVGVGDGTDTQYF. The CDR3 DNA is TGCAGCGTTGGTGTAGGGGATGGGACAGATACGCAGTATTTT.

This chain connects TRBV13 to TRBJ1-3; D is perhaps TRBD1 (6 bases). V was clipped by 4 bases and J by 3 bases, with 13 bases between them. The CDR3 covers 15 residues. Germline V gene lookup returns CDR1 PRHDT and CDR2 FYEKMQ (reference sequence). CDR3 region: CASSSTGLGGNTIYF. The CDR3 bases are TGTGCCAGCAGCTCCACAGGGTTAGGTGGAAACACCATATATTTT.

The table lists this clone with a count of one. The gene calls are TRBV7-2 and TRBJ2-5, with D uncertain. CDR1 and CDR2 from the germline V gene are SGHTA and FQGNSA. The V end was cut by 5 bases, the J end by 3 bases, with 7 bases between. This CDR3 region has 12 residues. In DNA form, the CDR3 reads TGTGCCAGCAGCCGAGCGAAAGAGACCCAGTACTTC. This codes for CASSRAKETQYF.

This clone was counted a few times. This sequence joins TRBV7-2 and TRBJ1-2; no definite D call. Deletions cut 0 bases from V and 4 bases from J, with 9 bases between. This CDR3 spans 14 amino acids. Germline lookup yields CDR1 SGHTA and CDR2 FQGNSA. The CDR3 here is CASSLASGVYGYTF. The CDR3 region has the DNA TGTGCCAGCAGCTTAGCTTCGGGAGTCTATGGCTACACCTTC.